This record concerns one TCR beta chain sequence. What it binds is unknown. The sample belongs to a study of T-cell memory formation after mild COVID-19. About the research overall: Among the donors, TCR clusters were largely specific to each donor.

Germline loops: CDR1 SGHTA, CDR2 FQGNSA. The V gene lost 0 bases and the J gene lost 4 bases, with 6 bases spanning the gap. CDR3 size: 13 residues. Whole-study results and caveats: Memory sampled before infection contained some responding clones, suggesting cross-reactive memory joined. For contracting clones, CD4+ ones sat mainly in CM and EM, CD8+ in EMRA.

Employing constant-segment primers, 5'RACE generated TCR alpha and TCR beta cDNA libraries bearing sample barcodes and UMIs. TCRdb used MiXCR to reprocess the 5' RACE reads, holding one entry per CDR3 protein. The data show 95,000 to 110,000 distinct CDR3 sequences, with about 15% seen just once and around 40% held by the top ten. This TCR was sampled from a man between 18 and 29 years old who had mild COVID-19 (a few samples of this study predate the infection). Cell type and time point are not known. The genes are TRBV7-2 and TRBJ2-5; D gene ambiguous. Sequencing was carried out using PBMCs or a T cell subset sorted from them (not recorded which). The CDR3 DNA sequence: TGTGCCAGCAGCTTAGCGCCACTAGAGACCCAGTACTTC. Protein: CASSLAPLETQYF.